The source of this T cell receptor beta chain is a study of T cell responses to AZD1222 COVID-19 vaccine. As for the study in general: The study pooled second doses at about 4 or about 12 weeks.

This CDR3 is built from 12 residues. Notes on the study in general: Spike as a whole was targeted by vaccine-associated CD4 TCRs, dominant at 160-218 and 743-854. Donors were chiefly white British, with a greater number of females, and clonal diversity was perhaps underestimated.

In the case of this clone: The antigen remains undetermined. At one end the junction does not follow the germline gene, possibly because of a read error.

TCRdb's table, derived via immunoSEQ multiplex PCR, lists solely in-frame clones and lacks some. The table includes more than 75,000 clones, about 89% detected once. The sample consisted of peripheral blood, taken on day 0 of AZD1222 vaccination. The TCR was taken from an adult in good health. The chain combines TRBV12-3 or TRBV12-4 with TRBJ2-2; the D is unclear. CDR3 nucleotide sequence: TGCGCCTGGGCCTCGAACACCGGGGAGCTGTTTTTT. Its protein product is CAWASNTGELFF.